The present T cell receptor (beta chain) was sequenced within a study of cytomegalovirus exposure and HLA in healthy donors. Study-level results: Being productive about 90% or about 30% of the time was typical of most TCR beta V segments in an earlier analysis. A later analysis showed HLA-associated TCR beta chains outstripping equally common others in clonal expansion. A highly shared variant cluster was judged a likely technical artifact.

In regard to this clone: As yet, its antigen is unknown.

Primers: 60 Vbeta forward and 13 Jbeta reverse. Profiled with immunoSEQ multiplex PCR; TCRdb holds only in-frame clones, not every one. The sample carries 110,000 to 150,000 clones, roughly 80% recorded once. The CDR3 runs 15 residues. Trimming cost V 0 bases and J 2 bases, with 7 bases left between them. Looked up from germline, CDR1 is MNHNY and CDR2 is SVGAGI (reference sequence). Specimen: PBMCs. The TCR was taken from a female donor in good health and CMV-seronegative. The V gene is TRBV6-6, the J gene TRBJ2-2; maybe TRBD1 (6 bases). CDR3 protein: CASSYSGQNTGELFF. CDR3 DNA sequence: TGTGCCAGCAGTTACTCGGGACAAAACACCGGGGAGCTGTTTTTT.